These 30 T cell receptor beta chains came from one sample sequenced in a study of identical twins. One entry per CDR3 protein results from TCRdb running MiXCR on the 5' RACE reads. The sample yields 1.5 million to 2 million distinct CDR3 sequences, roughly 35% seen once. Material for sequencing was cord blood. The receptors originated from a newborn girl in good health.

This clonotype was detected only once. Relative to the germline gene, one junction end is altered; a read error may explain this. The chain employs TRBV7-9 and TRBJ2-1; the D is unclear. CDR1 is SEHNR, CDR2 FQNEAQ, per germline (reference sequence). CDR3 length: 15 residues. The CDR3 region is CAGSLAVGAYNEQFF. In DNA form, the CDR3 reads TGTGCCGGCAGCTTAGCAGTTGGGGCCTACAATGAGCAGTTCTTC.

The chain employs TRBV12-3 or TRBV12-4 and TRBJ1-5; D is uncertain. The CDR3 sequence is 15 residues long. Trimming removed 2 bases from V and 2 bases from J, with 10 bases in between. The CDR3 loop reads CASSLRAIGNQPQHF. The CDR3 DNA reads TGTGCCAGCAGTTTACGGGCTATAGGCAATCAGCCCCAGCATTTT.

The chain carries TRBV6-2 or TRBV6-3 and TRBJ2-5; 8 bases align to TRBD2. The V gene end was trimmed by 6 bases and the J gene end by 5 bases; junction bases not matched to a gene: 11. The CDR3 has 15 residues. Germline assignment: CDR1 MNHEY and CDR2 SVGEGT. The CDR3 here is CASSRTSSFRETQYF. The DNA for the CDR3 is TGTGCCAGCAGCCGGACTAGCAGCTTTAGGGAGACCCAGTACTTC.

In its sample, this clonotype was seen many times. The chain carries TRBV29-1 and TRBJ2-5; 10 nucleotides align to TRBD2. V trimming: 7 bases; J trimming: 5 bases; junction bases outside the gene matches: 10. Germline values: CDR1 SQVTM, CDR2 ANQGSEA. The CDR3 is made up of 14 amino acids. The CDR3 protein is CSAQRLAGMETQYF. The CDR3 nucleotides are TGCAGCGCCCAAAGACTAGCGGGCATGGAGACCCAGTACTTC. Looking up the rest from reference TRBV29-1 and TRBJ2-5 gives the full variable domain: SAVISQKPSRDICQRGTSLTIQCQVDSQVTMMFWYRQQPGQSLTLIATANQGSEATYESGFVIDKFPISRPNLTFSTLTVSNMSPEDSSIYLCSAQRLAGMETQYFGPGTRLLVL.

This chain links TRBV5-1 with TRBJ2-7, with 11 positions matching TRBD2. The J call may be faulty, since TRBJ2-5 better matches the DNA end. The germline CDR1 and CDR2 sequences are SGHRS and YFSETQ. The CDR3 is 13 residues long. The CDR3 region is CASSSGRAETQYF. CDR3 coding DNA: TGCGCCAGCAGTAGCGGGAGGGCAGAGACCCAGTACTTC.

This clonotype was detected many times. CDR3 DNA: TGTGCCAGCAGTTTGTTTTACAATGAGCAGTTCTTC. It is translated as CASSLFYNEQFF. This chain links TRBV28 with TRBJ2-1; unclear D gene. Trimming stripped 3 bases from V and 4 bases from J, with 4 bases between. The CDR3 totals 12 residues. Germline V gene data show CDR1 as MDHEN and CDR2 as SYDVKM.

With respect to this clonotype: At one of its ends the junction is not consistent with the germline gene, which may arise from a read error. This sequence joins TRBV20-1 and TRBJ2-7, with D unresolved. The length of the CDR3 is 12 residues. Germline CDR1 DFQATT, CDR2 SNEGSKA (reference sequence). The CDR3 is CSARVYSDEQYF. The CDR3 nucleotides are TGCAGTGCTAGAGTCTACTCCGACGAGCAGTACTTC.

In its sample, this clonotype was seen a few times. The V gene is TRBV20-1, the J gene TRBJ2-1; TRBD2 matches 8 bases. Unmatched junction bases numbered 5, after V lost 3 bases and J lost 7 bases. Germline CDR1 and CDR2: DFQATT and SNEGSKA (reference sequence). The CDR3 has 13 residues. The CDR3 DNA reads TGCAGTGCTAGTCGGGGGGGCCTTAATGAGCAGTTCTTC. It encodes CSASRGGLNEQFF.

This chain links TRBV5-1 with TRBJ2-7; TRBD2 matches 8 bases. Per the germline V gene, CDR1 is SGHRS and CDR2 is YFSETQ. The CDR3 is 15 residues long. Trimming at V came to 0 bases and at J to 7 bases, leaving 9 bases not matched to a gene. The DNA of the CDR3 is TGCGCCAGCAGCTTGGCCATAGCGGGAAACAATGAGCAGTACTTC. Translating it yields CASSLAIAGNNEQYF.

This clonotype showed up just a few times. The rearrangement joins TRBV4-2 to TRBJ2-3; D is uncertain. CDR1 and CDR2 from the germline V gene are LGHNA and YNFKEQ. The CDR3 is 13 residues long. V dropped 0 bases and J dropped 11 bases, with 12 bases sitting between them. CDR3 in DNA: TGTGCCAGCAGCCAAGATACACGACCAGAGCAGTATTTT. Translated: CASSQDTRPEQYF.

The chain couples TRBV23-1 to TRBJ2-1; D gene unclear. TRBV23-1 qualifies as an ORF whose function is uncertain. CDR3 size: 17 residues. V lost 0 bases and J lost 13, with 25 bases in between. CDR3 coding DNA: TGCGCCAGCAGTCAATCCTCTGACCCAACAGATAGTGAGACCCAGTTCTTC. Its translation is CASSQSSDPTDSETQFF.

This clonotype was detected a few times. The chain links TRBV20-1 to TRBJ1-5, with 7 bases matching TRBD1. CDR1 is DFQATT, CDR2 SNEGSKA, per germline (reference sequence). This CDR3 region has 14 residues. Trimming cost V 6 bases and J 4 bases; bases outside gene matches: 9. The CDR3 nucleotides are TGCAGTGCCAGACGGGGACAGAGAAATCAGCCCCAGCATTTT. It is translated as CSARRGQRNQPQHF.

The genes are TRBV20-1 and TRBJ2-5; TRBD2 agrees at 9 bases. The germline V gene encodes CDR1 DFQATT and CDR2 SNEGSKA (reference sequence). The CDR3 contains 18 residues. V trimming: 0 bases; J trimming: 1 base; junction bases outside the gene matches: 12. In DNA, the CDR3 is TGCAGTGCTAGAGACACGAGTCGTGGCGGGAGGGCCCAAGAGACCCAGTACTTC. Amino acids: CSARDTSRGGRAQETQYF.

DNA of the CDR3: TGTGCCAGCAGTTACGAGGCACAAGCGGGAGCGTCCTACGAGCAGTACTTC. Protein: CASSYEAQAGASYEQYF. The rearrangement links TRBV6-2 or TRBV6-3 to TRBJ2-7; 8 nucleotides agree with TRBD2. Germline CDR1 reads MNHEY; CDR2 reads SVGEGT. The ends lost 2 bases at V and 1 base at J; junction bases unmatched: 10. The CDR3 is 17 residues long.

The V and J genes are TRBV29-1 and TRBJ2-6, with D perhaps matching TRBD2 (7 bases). V was shortened by 0 bases and J by 0 bases, with 12 bases between the two germline ends. The length of the CDR3 is 17 residues. CDR1 SQVTM and CDR2 ANQGSEA come from the germline V gene. In DNA, the CDR3 is TGCAGCGTTGAAGATCGGGGGGCGGTCTCTGGGGCCAACGTCCTGACTTTC. Translating gives CSVEDRGAVSGANVLTF.

The rearrangement uses TRBV20-1 and TRBJ2-1, with TRBD1 matching 7 bases. The CDR3 consists of 16 residues. CDR1 DFQATT and CDR2 SNEGSKA come from the germline V gene (reference sequence). The J segment lost 0 bases and the V segment lost 3 bases, leaving 8 bases of the junction unmatched. The CDR3 DNA reads as TGCAGTGCTAGGAGAACAGGGGCCAGCTCCTACAATGAGCAGTTCTTC. It translates to CSARRTGASSYNEQFF.

This clonotype was detected a few times. The chain recombines TRBV10-3 with TRBJ2-7; 11 nucleotides align to TRBD2. The V and J ends lost 6 bases and 1 base, in that order; junction bases with no gene match: 2. CDR3 length: 14 residues. The germline V gene encodes CDR1 ENHRY and CDR2 SYGVKD. The DNA for the CDR3 is TGTGCCATCAGGACTAGCGGGGATTCCTACGAGCAGTACTTC. It encodes CAIRTSGDSYEQYF.

This clonotype was counted only a few times. The genes are TRBV19 and TRBJ1-4; no clear D. Germline V lookup: CDR1 LNHDA, CDR2 SQIVND (reference sequence). Trimming removed 0 bases at V and 0 bases at J, with 2 bases between. This CDR3 is built from 14 residues. DNA of the CDR3: TGTGCCAGTAGTATAGAAGCAACTAATGAAAAACTGTTTTTT. Translated, it gives CASSIEATNEKLFF. Based on the CDR3 plus reference TRBV19 and TRBJ1-4, the full variable domain is DGGITQSPKYLFRKEGQNVTLSCEQNLNHDAMYWYRQDPGQGLRLIYYSQIVNDFQKGDIAEGYSVSREKKESFPLTVTSAQKNPTAFYLCASSIEATNEKLFFGSGTQLSVL.

The chain has TRBV7-8 and TRBJ2-5; 8 nucleotides align to TRBD2. Trimming cost V 8 bases and J 2 bases; bases outside gene matches: 13. This CDR3 is built from 16 residues. Germline V CDR1 and CDR2: SGHVS, FQNEAQ. The CDR3 DNA sequence: TGTGCCAGCGCGGGTTTTCCGGGAGGGAAACAAGAGACCCAGTACTTC. It codes for CASAGFPGGKQETQYF.

The rearrangement uses TRBV27 and TRBJ2-2, with D uncertain. Germline CDR1 and CDR2: MNHEY and SMNVEV (reference sequence). The CDR3 has 15 residues. V was trimmed by 0 bases and J by 6 bases, leaving 11 bases between them. The CDR3 spells CASSLSALMAGELFF. The CDR3 DNA sequence: TGTGCCAGCAGTTTATCCGCCCTCATGGCCGGGGAGCTGTTTTTT.

The sample holds many counts of this clonotype. V and J are TRBV25-1 and TRBJ1-2; no clear D gene. With 2 bases removed from V and 3 bases from J, the gap between germline ends came to 4 bases. CDR1 and CDR2 (germline): MGHDK, SYGVNS. The CDR3 has 12 amino acids. In DNA, the CDR3 is TGTGCCAGCAGTGAACGGCACTATGGCTACACCTTC. Protein: CASSERHYGYTF.

This clonotype came up a few times. V is TRBV28 and J is TRBJ2-7; 14 nucleotides align to TRBD2. This CDR3 has 14 amino acids. J lost 5 bases, V lost 7 bases, and 4 bases had no gene match. CDR1 and CDR2 from the germline V gene are MDHEN and SYDVKM. The CDR3 loop is CASIGTSGSHEQYF. In nucleotides, the CDR3 is TGTGCCAGCATTGGGACTAGCGGGAGCCACGAGCAGTACTTC.

This clonotype was counted a few times. This chain uses TRBV5-8 with TRBJ1-4; D unresolved. The germline gives CDR1 SGHTS, CDR2 YDEGEE. V was clipped by 0 bases and J by 7 bases, with 16 bases between them. There are 16 residues in the CDR3. The CDR3 reads CASSLAVTVRGEKLFF. The CDR3 nucleotides read TGTGCCAGCAGCTTGGCCGTAACAGTACGGGGTGAAAAACTGTTTTTT.

This clonotype was found a few times. The chain links TRBV20-1 to TRBJ2-3; D is perhaps TRBD1 (5 bases). CDR1 and CDR2 from the germline V gene are DFQATT and SNEGSKA (reference sequence). This CDR3 has 15 amino acids. V was shortened by 0 bases and J by 3 bases, with 13 bases between the two germline ends. CDR3 in amino acids: CSARDGQGITDTQYF. CDR3 in DNA: TGCAGTGCTAGAGATGGGCAGGGTATAACAGATACGCAGTATTTT.

This clonotype has at least ten counts. V is TRBV29-1 and J is TRBJ2-6; no firm D call. The V gene's germline CDR1 is SQVTM and CDR2 ANQGSEA. The V gene lost 8 bases and the J gene lost 2 bases, with 22 bases spanning the gap. The CDR3 totals 17 residues. CDR3 sequence reads: CSNDPGAPAPGANVLTF. CDR3 nucleotides: TGCAGCAACGACCCAGGTGCTCCTGCCCCTGGGGCCAACGTCCTGACTTTC.

As for this clonotype: One junction end does not reproduce the germline sequence, and a read error may be involved. This rearrangement joins TRBV14 to TRBJ1-5; D ambiguous. Germline CDR1 and CDR2: SGHDN and FVKESK. The CDR3 extends over 14 amino acids. The CDR3 DNA is TGTGCCAGCAGCCAACCCGGGAGCAATCAGCCCCGGCATTTT. This sequence encodes CASSQPGSNQPRHF.

This clonotype was seen a few times. This chain connects TRBV27 to TRBJ2-7; tentatively, D is TRBD1 or TRBD2 (5 bases each). CDR1 and CDR2 (germline): MNHEY, SMNVEV (reference sequence). Trimming stripped 2 bases from V and 7 bases from J, with 15 bases between. The CDR3 has 14 amino acids. CDR3 DNA sequence: TGTGCCAGCAGTTTAGACCCGGGGACCAATGAGCAGTACTTC. Its translation: CASSLDPGTNEQYF.

J is TRBJ1-1 and V is TRBV19; 8 nucleotides align to TRBD1. The CDR3 is 17 residues long. Per germline, CDR1 LNHDA and CDR2 SQIVND (reference sequence). V shed 6 bases and J 0 bases; nucleotides not matched to a gene: 12. For the CDR3, the DNA is TGTGCCAGTAGCCCCGGGACAGGTCTTCACATGAACACTGAAGCTTTCTTT. Translating gives CASSPGTGLHMNTEAFF.

The genes are TRBV7-2 and TRBJ2-2; 9 bases are a match to TRBD2. CDR1 is SGHTA and CDR2 is FQGNSA in the germline V gene. Unmatched junction bases numbered 1, after V lost 2 bases and J lost 6 bases. This CDR3 region has 14 residues. The CDR3 here is CASSLLAGPGELFF. Here the CDR3 DNA reads TGTGCCAGCAGCTTACTAGCGGGGCCCGGGGAGCTGTTTTTT. The complete variable domain, with remaining parts taken from reference TRBV7-2 and TRBJ2-2, reads GAGVSQSPSNKVTEKGKDVELRCDPISGHTALYWYRQSLGQGLEFLIYFQGNSAPDKSGLPSDRFSAERTGGSVSTLTIQRTQQEDSAVYLCASSLLAGPGELFFGEGSRLTVL.

This clonotype turned up a few times. The chain has TRBV28 and TRBJ2-7; 9 bases agree with TRBD2. J gave up 3 bases and V 7 bases, and 10 bases lay outside the gene matches. The V gene's germline CDR1 is MDHEN and CDR2 SYDVKM. This CDR3 has 15 residues. CDR3 in amino acids: CASTPSGTTLYEQYF. CDR3 in DNA: TGTGCCAGCACCCCTAGCGGGACTACTCTCTACGAGCAGTACTTC.